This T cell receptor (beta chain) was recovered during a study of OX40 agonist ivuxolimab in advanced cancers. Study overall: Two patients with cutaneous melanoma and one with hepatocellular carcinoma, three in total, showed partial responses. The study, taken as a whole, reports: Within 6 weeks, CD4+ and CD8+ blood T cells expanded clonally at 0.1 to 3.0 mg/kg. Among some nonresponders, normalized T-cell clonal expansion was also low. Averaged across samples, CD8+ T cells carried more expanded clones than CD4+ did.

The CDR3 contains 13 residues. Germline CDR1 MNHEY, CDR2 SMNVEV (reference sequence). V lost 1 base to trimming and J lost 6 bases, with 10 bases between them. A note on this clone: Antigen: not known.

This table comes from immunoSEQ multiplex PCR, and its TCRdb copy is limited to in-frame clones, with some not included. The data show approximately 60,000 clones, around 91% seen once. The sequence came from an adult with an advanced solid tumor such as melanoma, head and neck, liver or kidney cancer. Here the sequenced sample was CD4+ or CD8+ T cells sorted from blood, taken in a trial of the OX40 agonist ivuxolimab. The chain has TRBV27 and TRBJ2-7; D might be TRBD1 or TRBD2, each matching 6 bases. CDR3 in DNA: TGTGCCAGCAGTTTATATCGGGGGCGCGAGCAGTACTTC. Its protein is CASSLYRGREQYF.